The source of this T cell receptor beta chain is a study of blood T cell repertoires in COVID-19. Study information: Acute and convalescent COVID-19 samples came from the United States, Italy and Spain. PBMCs, B-cell-depleted T cells, or T cells were the source of the cDNA or gDNA that made up the material.

Original methodology: From reference gene primer amplification, estimates of nucleated cell counts were derived. Produced via immunoSEQ multiplex PCR; TCRdb's table is partial and in-frame only. The V and J calls and clone size come from that table; D and trimming were worked out from the DNA. The sample shows 200,000 to 300,000 clones, 75% to 85% of them seen only once. Source material: peripheral blood. The sequence was obtained from a human donor in a cohort sampled during active COVID-19.

The CDR3 region has the DNA TGTGCCAGCTTCCCTTGGGCACGGTACAATGAGCAGTTCTTC. It specifies CASFPWARYNEQFF. This chain links TRBV5-4 with TRBJ2-1; no definite D call. V lost 7 bases and J 4 bases, leaving 15 bases between the germline ends. CDR3 length: 14 residues. Looked up from germline, CDR1 is SGHNT and CDR2 is YYREEE (reference sequence).